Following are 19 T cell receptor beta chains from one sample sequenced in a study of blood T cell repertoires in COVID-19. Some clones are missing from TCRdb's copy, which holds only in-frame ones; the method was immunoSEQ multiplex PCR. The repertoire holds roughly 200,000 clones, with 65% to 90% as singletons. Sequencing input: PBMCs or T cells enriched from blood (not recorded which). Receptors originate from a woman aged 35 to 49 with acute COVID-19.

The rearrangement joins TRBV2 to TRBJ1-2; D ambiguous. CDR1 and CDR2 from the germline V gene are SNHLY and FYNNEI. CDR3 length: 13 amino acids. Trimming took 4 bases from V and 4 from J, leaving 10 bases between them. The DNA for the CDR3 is TGTGCCAGCAGTGGGGCCGAGGGCTATGGCTACACCTTC. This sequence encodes CASSGAEGYGYTF.

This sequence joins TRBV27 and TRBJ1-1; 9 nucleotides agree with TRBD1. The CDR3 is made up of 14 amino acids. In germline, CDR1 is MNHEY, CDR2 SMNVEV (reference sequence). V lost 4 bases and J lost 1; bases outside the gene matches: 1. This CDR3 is CASSWTGANTEAFF. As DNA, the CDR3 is TGTGCCAGCAGTTGGACAGGGGCGAACACTGAAGCTTTCTTT.

The CDR3 DNA is TGTGCCAGTGACCCTAGCGGCTCCTACAATGAGCAGTTCTTC. It is translated as CASDPSGSYNEQFF. The rearrangement uses TRBV19 and TRBJ2-1; 7 bases are a match to TRBD2. The CDR3 extends over 14 amino acids. Trimming took 8 bases from V and 0 from J; bases not matched to a gene: 4. Germline V CDR1 and CDR2: LNHDA, SQIVND (reference sequence).

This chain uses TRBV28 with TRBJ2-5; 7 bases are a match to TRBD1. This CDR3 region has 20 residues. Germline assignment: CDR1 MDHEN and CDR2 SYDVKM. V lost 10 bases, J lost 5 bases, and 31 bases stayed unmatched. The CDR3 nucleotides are TGTGCCATAAAGGGGGCTACCTACCACCGGGACACGGCATCCGCGGAGACCCAGTACTTC. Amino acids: CAIKGATYHRDTASAETQYF.

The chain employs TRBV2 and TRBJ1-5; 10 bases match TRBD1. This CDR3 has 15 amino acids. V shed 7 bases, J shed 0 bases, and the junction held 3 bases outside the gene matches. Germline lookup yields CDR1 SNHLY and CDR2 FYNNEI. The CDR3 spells CASNRDRGSNQPQHF. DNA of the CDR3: TGTGCCAGCAATCGGGACAGGGGTAGCAATCAGCCCCAGCATTTT. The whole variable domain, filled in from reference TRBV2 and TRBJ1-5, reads EPEVTQTPSHQVTQMGQEVILRCVPISNHLYFYWYRQILGQKVEFLVSFYNNEISEKSEIFDDQFSVERPDGSNFTLKIRSTKLEDSAMYFCASNRDRGSNQPQHFGDGTRLSIL.

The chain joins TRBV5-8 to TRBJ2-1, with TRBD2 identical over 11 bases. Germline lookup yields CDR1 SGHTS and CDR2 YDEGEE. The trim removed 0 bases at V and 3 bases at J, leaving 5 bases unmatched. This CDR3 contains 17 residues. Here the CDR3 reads CASSLGLAGGGYNEQFF. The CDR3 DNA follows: TGTGCCAGCAGCTTGGGGCTAGCGGGAGGAGGCTACAATGAGCAGTTCTTC.

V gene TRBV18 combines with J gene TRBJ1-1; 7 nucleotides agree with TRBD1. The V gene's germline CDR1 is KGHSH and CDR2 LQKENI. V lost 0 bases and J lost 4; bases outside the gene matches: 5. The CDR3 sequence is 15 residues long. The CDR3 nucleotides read TGTGCCAGCTCACCACCAGGGGGCGCGGGCACTGAAGCTTTCTTT. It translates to CASSPPGGAGTEAFF.

CDR3 loop: CASSLFTGVGYGYTF. The CDR3 coding sequence is TGTGCCAGCAGTTTATTTACAGGTGTGGGCTATGGCTACACCTTC. The chain joins TRBV28 to TRBJ1-2; D might be TRBD1 (5 bases). Per germline, CDR1 MDHEN and CDR2 SYDVKM. Trimming shortened V by 1 base and J by 4 bases, and 13 bases separated the two germline ends. The CDR3 has 15 amino acids.

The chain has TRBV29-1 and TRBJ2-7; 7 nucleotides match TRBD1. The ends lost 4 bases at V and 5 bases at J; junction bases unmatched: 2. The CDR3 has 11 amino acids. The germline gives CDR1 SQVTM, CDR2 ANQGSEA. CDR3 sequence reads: CSVGTGDEQYF. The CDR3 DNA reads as TGCAGCGTTGGGACAGGCGACGAGCAGTACTTC.

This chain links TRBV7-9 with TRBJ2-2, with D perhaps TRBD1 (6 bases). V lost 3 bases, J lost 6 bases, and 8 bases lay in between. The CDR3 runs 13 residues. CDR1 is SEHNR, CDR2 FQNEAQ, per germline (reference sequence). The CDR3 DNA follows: TGTGCCAGCAGCTTGACAGGTCCCGGGGAGCTGTTTTTT. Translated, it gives CASSLTGPGELFF.

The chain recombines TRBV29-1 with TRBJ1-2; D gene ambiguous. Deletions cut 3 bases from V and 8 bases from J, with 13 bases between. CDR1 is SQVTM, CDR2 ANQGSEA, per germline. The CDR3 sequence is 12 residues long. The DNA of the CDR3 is TGCAGCGTTGAGAGGGAGAGGAAAGGCTACACCTTC. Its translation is CSVERERKGYTF.

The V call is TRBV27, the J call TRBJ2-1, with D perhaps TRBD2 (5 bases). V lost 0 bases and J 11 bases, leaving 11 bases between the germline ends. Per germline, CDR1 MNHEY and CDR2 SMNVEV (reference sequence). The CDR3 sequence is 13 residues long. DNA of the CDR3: TGTGCCAGCAGTTTATCGGTAGTCGGGAAGCAGTTCTTC. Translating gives CASSLSVVGKQFF.

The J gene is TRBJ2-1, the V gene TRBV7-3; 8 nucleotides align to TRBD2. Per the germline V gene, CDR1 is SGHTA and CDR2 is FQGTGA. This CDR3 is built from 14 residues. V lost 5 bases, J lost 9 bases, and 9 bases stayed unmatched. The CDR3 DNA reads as TGTGCCAGCAGCCCCACCCCTCGGGAGGGTGAGCAGTTCTTC. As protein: CASSPTPREGEQFF.

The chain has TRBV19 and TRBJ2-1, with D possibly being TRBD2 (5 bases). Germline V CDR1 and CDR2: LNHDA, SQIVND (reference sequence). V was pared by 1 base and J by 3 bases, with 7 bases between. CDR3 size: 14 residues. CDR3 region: CASSIGTHYNEQFF. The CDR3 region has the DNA TGTGCCAGTAGTATAGGGACTCACTACAATGAGCAGTTCTTC.

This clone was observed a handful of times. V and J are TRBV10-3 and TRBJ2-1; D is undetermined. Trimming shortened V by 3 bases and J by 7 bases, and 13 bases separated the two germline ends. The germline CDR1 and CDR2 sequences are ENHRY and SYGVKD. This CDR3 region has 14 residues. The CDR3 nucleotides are TGTGCCATCAGTGACGCCTCTCCTACTAATGAGCAGTTCTTC. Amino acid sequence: CAISDASPTNEQFF.

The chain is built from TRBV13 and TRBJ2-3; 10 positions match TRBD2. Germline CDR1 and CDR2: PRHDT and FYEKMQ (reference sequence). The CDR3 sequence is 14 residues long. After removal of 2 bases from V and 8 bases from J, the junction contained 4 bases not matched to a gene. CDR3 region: CASSLRAGGLTQYF. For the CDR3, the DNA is TGTGCCAGCAGCTTACGAGCGGGAGGGCTTACGCAGTATTTT.

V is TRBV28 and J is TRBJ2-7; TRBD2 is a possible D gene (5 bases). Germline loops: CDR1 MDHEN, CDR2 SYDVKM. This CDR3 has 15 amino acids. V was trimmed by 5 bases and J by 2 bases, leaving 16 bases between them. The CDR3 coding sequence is TGTGCCAGCAGTCCGCCCGGAGCGGATACCTACGAGCAGTACTTC. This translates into CASSPPGADTYEQYF.

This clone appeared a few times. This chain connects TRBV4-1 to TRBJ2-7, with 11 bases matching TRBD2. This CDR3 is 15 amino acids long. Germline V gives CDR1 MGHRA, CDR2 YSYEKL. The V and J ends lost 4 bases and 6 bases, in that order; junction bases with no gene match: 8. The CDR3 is CASSRPGLAVREQYF. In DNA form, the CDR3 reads TGCGCCAGCAGCCGCCCGGGACTAGCGGTACGCGAGCAGTACTTC.

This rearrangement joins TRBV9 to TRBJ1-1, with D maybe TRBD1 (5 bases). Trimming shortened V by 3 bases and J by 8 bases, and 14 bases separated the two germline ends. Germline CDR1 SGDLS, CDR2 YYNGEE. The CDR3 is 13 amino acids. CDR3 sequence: CASSAAGREEAFF. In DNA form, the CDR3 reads TGTGCCAGCAGCGCCGCGGGACGAGAGGAAGCTTTCTTT. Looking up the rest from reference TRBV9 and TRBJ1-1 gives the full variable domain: DSGVTQTPKHLITATGQRVTLRCSPRSGDLSVYWYQQSLDQGLQFLIQYYNGEERAKGNILERFSAQQFPDLHSELNLSSLELGDSALYFCASSAAGREEAFFGQGTRLTVV.